These 30 T cell receptor beta chains came from one sample sequenced in a study of Ad26.COV2.S vaccination and SARS-CoV-2 variants. Profiled with immunoSEQ multiplex PCR; TCRdb holds only in-frame clones, not every one. The sample has about 680,000 clones; about 89% are singletons. This sample's treatment: around 19 received Ad26.COV2.S at low or high dose, single or two shots; 5 received placebo; per-sample allocation not given. Specimens were obtained on day 63 following the first vaccine or placebo injection. The material was peripheral blood, obtained in a trial of Ad26.COV2.S vaccine versus placebo. The receptor set was obtained from a person aged 18-65 years who received the Ad26.COV2.S COVID-19 vaccine or a placebo.

A single count supports this clone. The chain joins TRBV7-2 to TRBJ1-5, with no clear D. The V gene lost 5 bases and the J gene lost 9 bases, with 20 bases spanning the gap. The germline V gene encodes CDR1 SGHTA and CDR2 FQGNSA. The CDR3 is 15 amino acids. CDR3 sequence (DNA): TGTGCCAGCAGCCCTACAGAAGGCCGCGCCGGGCCCCAGCATTTT. Protein sequence: CASSPTEGRAGPQHF.

This chain connects TRBV4-2 to TRBJ2-7; TRBD1 agrees at 11 bases. The CDR3 consists of 15 residues. The J segment lost 3 bases and the V segment lost 5 bases, leaving 6 bases of the junction unmatched. CDR1 is LGHNA, CDR2 YNFKEQ, per germline. In DNA form, the CDR3 reads TGTGCCAGCAGCTCTGGACAGGGGGCGAGCTACGAGCAGTACTTC. It encodes CASSSGQGASYEQYF.

The chain has TRBV27 and TRBJ1-2, with a possible D match to TRBD1 (5 bases). The CDR3 length is 14 residues. Between the trimmed V and J ends, which lost 3 bases and 4 bases, there was a span of 12 bases. From germline, CDR1 is MNHEY and CDR2 SMNVEV (reference sequence). CDR3 sequence (DNA): TGTGCCAGCAGTTTCCTCCCGGACACCTATGGCTACACCTTC. Encoded protein: CASSFLPDTYGYTF.

The rearrangement joins TRBV13 to TRBJ2-1, with D perhaps TRBD2 (6 bases). V lost 5 bases and J lost 8, with 13 bases in between. The CDR3 length is 13 residues. Germline CDR1 is PRHDT and CDR2 is FYEKMQ (reference sequence). The DNA for the CDR3 is TGTGCCAGCAGCGGAGGGAGATCTGATGAGCAGTTCTTC. Protein product: CASSGGRSDEQFF.

This clone has at least ten counts. The gene calls are TRBV10-1 and TRBJ1-4, with 7 bases identical to TRBD1. This CDR3 is built from 17 residues. After removal of 11 bases from V and 0 bases from J, the junction contained 15 bases not matched to a gene. Germline V gives CDR1 WNHNN, CDR2 SYGVQD (reference sequence). CDR3 coding DNA: TGCGCCGCTCCGGGGCGAGACAGGGACCCAACTAATGAAAAACTGTTTTTT. Protein sequence: CAAPGRDRDPTNEKLFF.

V and J are TRBV19 and TRBJ2-1; D is unresolved. The germline gives CDR1 LNHDA, CDR2 SQIVND (reference sequence). The V end was cut by 2 bases, the J end by 0 bases, with 11 bases between. CDR3 size: 16 residues. The CDR3 DNA sequence: TGTGCCAGTAGTATAAGCCGACGCTTCTCCTACAATGAGCAGTTCTTC. It specifies CASSISRRFSYNEQFF.

With respect to this clone: This same CDR3 is encoded by further DNA sequences in the sample. The J gene is TRBJ2-1, the V gene TRBV24-1; 12 nucleotides align to TRBD2. The CDR3 is made up of 16 amino acids. Trimming took 4 bases from V and 2 from J; bases not matched to a gene: 2. Germline V gives CDR1 KGHDR, CDR2 SFDVKD. The CDR3 sequence: CATSDLAGGPYNEQFF. The CDR3, as DNA: TGTGCCACCAGTGACCTAGCGGGAGGGCCCTACAATGAGCAGTTCTTC.

As concerns this clone: Other DNA sequences in the same sample also yield this CDR3. This sequence joins TRBV19 and TRBJ2-1; D is unclear. CDR1 is LNHDA and CDR2 is SQIVND in the germline V gene (reference sequence). The V end lost 6 bases, the J end lost 3 bases, and 3 bases lay between the germline ends. This CDR3 contains 11 residues. This CDR3 reads CASRIYNEQFF. CDR3 coding DNA: TGTGCCAGTAGGATCTACAATGAGCAGTTCTTC.

This clone has a single count. The chain combines TRBV5-1 with TRBJ2-6; no reliable D call. CDR1 SGHRS and CDR2 YFSETQ come from the germline V gene. V was shortened by 8 bases and J by 0 bases, with 6 bases between the two germline ends. This CDR3 is built from 13 residues. CDR3 residues: CASFNSGANVLTF. The CDR3 DNA sequence: TGCGCCAGTTTTAACTCTGGGGCCAACGTCCTGACTTTC.

The rearrangement links TRBV9 to TRBJ2-7; 9 bases fit TRBD1. Germline V gene data show CDR1 as SGDLS and CDR2 as YYNGEE. The V segment lost 0 bases and the J segment 5 bases; nucleotides outside the gene matches: 9. The CDR3 totals 16 residues. CDR3 nucleotide sequence: TGTGCCAGCAGCGTAGAGGTAGGGGACAGGGCCGACGAGCAGTACTTC. This gives the protein CASSVEVGDRADEQYF.

This clone was seen only once. CDR3 bases: TGTGCCAGCAGCTCCGGAGCAGGGGGGATTAACTATGGCTACACCTTC. This codes for CASSSGAGGINYGYTF. The rearrangement uses TRBV9 and TRBJ1-2; TRBD1 matches 7 bases. Trimming cost V 4 bases and J 1 base; bases outside gene matches: 10. The CDR3 contains 16 residues. Germline CDR1 and CDR2: SGDLS and YYNGEE.

Turning to this clone: Within the sample, other DNA sequences also encode this same CDR3. The rearrangement uses TRBV6-5 and TRBJ2-7, with D tentatively TRBD1 (5 bases). Per the germline V gene, CDR1 is MNHEY and CDR2 is SVGAGI. This CDR3 comprises 13 residues. V lost 5 bases and J 0 bases, leaving 8 bases between the germline ends. CDR3 in DNA: TGTGCCAGCAGTCCAGGGTACTCCTACGAGCAGTACTTC. This gives the protein CASSPGYSYEQYF.

V usage is TRBV10-3 and J usage is TRBJ2-1, with D possibly being TRBD1 (5 bases). This CDR3 contains 13 residues. From germline, CDR1 is ENHRY and CDR2 SYGVKD. V shed 2 bases and J shed 11 bases, with 13 bases lying between them. The CDR3: CAISERGFPQQFF. The CDR3 coding sequence is TGTGCCATCAGTGAGAGGGGCTTTCCACAGCAGTTCTTC.

The gene calls are TRBV20-1 and TRBJ2-7; D gene unclear. Germline V gene lookup returns CDR1 DFQATT and CDR2 SNEGSKA (reference sequence). This CDR3 contains 12 residues. The V gene lost 3 bases and the J gene lost 1 base, with 7 bases spanning the gap. The CDR3 coding sequence is TGCAGTGCTAGTCGCACTTCCTACGAGCAGTACTTC. It specifies CSASRTSYEQYF.

This chain links TRBV18 with TRBJ2-3; a weak D match, TRBD1 (5 bases). The CDR3 is 14 residues long. Germline V gene lookup returns CDR1 KGHSH and CDR2 LQKENI. The V gene lost 3 bases and the J gene lost 2 bases, with 9 bases spanning the gap. The CDR3: CASSPKGNTDTQYF. The CDR3 nucleotides read TGTGCCAGCTCACCTAAGGGGAACACAGATACGCAGTATTTT.

The sample holds a few counts of this clone. The J gene is TRBJ2-5, the V gene TRBV10-2, with 8 bases aligning to TRBD1. Germline assignment: CDR1 WSHSY and CDR2 SAAADI. The CDR3 totals 15 residues. The V segment lost 4 bases and the J segment 2 bases; nucleotides outside the gene matches: 6. CDR3 sequence reads: CASSADRVGQETQYF. DNA for the CDR3: TGCGCCAGCAGTGCGGACAGGGTGGGGCAAGAGACCCAGTACTTC.

In DNA, the CDR3 is TGTGCCAGCAGCCAGGAACGTCTCTTGAGCTCTGGAAACACCATATATTTT. This encodes CASSQERLLSSGNTIYF. The V and J genes are TRBV14 and TRBJ1-3, with D hard to call. Trimming took 3 bases from V and 0 from J, leaving 15 bases between them. The CDR3 has 17 residues. Germline loops: CDR1 SGHDN, CDR2 FVKESK.

A note on this clone: The same CDR3 also results from other DNA sequences found in this sample. This chain links TRBV30 with TRBJ1-5, with a possible D match to TRBD1 (5 bases). V was trimmed by 2 bases and J by 6 bases, leaving 11 bases between them. Looked up from germline, CDR1 is GTSNPN and CDR2 is SVGIG (reference sequence). The CDR3 is made up of 13 amino acids. The CDR3 here is CAWSSGRGQPQHF. CDR3 bases: TGTGCCTGGAGTAGTGGTAGGGGTCAGCCCCAGCATTTT.

V gene TRBV18 combines with J gene TRBJ1-1, with D maybe TRBD1 (6 bases). The CDR3 is 13 amino acids. V was clipped by 5 bases and J by 2 bases, with 9 bases between them. The germline CDR1 and CDR2 sequences are KGHSH and LQKENI. The CDR3 here is CASSSGDNTEAFF. CDR3 DNA: TGTGCCAGCTCATCAGGGGATAACACTGAAGCTTTCTTT.

V is TRBV30 and J is TRBJ1-2, with 7 bases identical to TRBD1. V was pared by 3 bases and J by 4 bases, with 2 bases of the junction left unmatched. The CDR3 covers 12 residues. Germline CDR1 and CDR2: GTSNPN and SVGIG (reference sequence). CDR3: CAWSQGGYGYTF. The CDR3 DNA reads TGTGCCTGGAGCCAGGGGGGCTATGGCTACACCTTC.

The CDR3 loop reads CASRQKGADTQYF. The CDR3 nucleotides are TGTGCCAGCAGGCAAAAGGGGGCAGATACGCAGTATTTT. The chain links TRBV5-8 to TRBJ2-3; TRBD1 is a possible D gene (6 bases). Germline V gives CDR1 SGHTS, CDR2 YDEGEE. The germline V and J ends were trimmed by 5 bases and 4 bases, with 11 bases remaining between them. This CDR3 comprises 13 residues.

The V call is TRBV11-2, the J call TRBJ2-1; D unclear. CDR1 is SGHAT and CDR2 is FQNNGV in the germline V gene. The V end lost 0 bases, the J end lost 11 bases, and 11 bases lay between the germline ends. The CDR3 length is 13 residues. This chain's CDR3 is CASSLDRGLKQFF. The CDR3 nucleotides are TGTGCCAGCAGCTTAGATCGTGGGCTAAAGCAGTTCTTC.

The chain links TRBV6-6 to TRBJ2-1; weak D call: TRBD2 (6 bases). Between the trimmed V and J ends, which lost 6 bases and 0 bases, there was a span of 15 bases. The CDR3 runs 16 residues. Germline V gene data show CDR1 as MNHNY and CDR2 as SVGAGI (reference sequence). This chain's CDR3 is CASSYRRGSSYNEQFF. DNA for the CDR3: TGTGCCAGCAGCTACAGACGGGGGAGCTCCTACAATGAGCAGTTCTTC.

This CDR3 reads CASGSTGLNSPLHF. The CDR3 DNA reads as TGTGCCAGTGGATCGACAGGGCTTAATTCACCCCTCCACTTT. The V call is TRBV7-2, the J call TRBJ1-6; 7 nucleotides match TRBD1. Germline loops: CDR1 SGHTA, CDR2 FQGNSA. V shed 9 bases, J shed 6 bases, and the junction held 8 bases outside the gene matches. The CDR3 has 14 amino acids. The full variable domain, rest sourced from reference TRBV7-2 and TRBJ1-6, is GAGVSQSPSNKVTEKGKDVELRCDPISGHTALYWYRQSLGQGLEFLIYFQGNSAPDKSGLPSDRFSAERTGGSVSTLTIQRTQQEDSAVYLCASGSTGLNSPLHFGNGTRLTVT.

A single count supports this clone. The DNA of the CDR3 is TGTGCCAGTAGTATACTAGCGGGGCTCACAGATACGCAGTATTTT. This sequence encodes CASSILAGLTDTQYF. This chain connects TRBV19 to TRBJ2-3; 9 bases line up with TRBD2. The CDR3 is 15 amino acids. From germline, CDR1 is LNHDA and CDR2 SQIVND (reference sequence). V gave up 2 bases and J gave up 2 bases; unmatched junction bases: 2.

This clone was picked up one time. The chain employs TRBV5-8 and TRBJ1-1; TRBD1 matches 8 bases. The CDR3 has 13 amino acids. With V trimmed by 2 bases and J by 5 bases, 2 bases remained unmatched. Looked up from germline, CDR1 is SGHTS and CDR2 is YDEGEE. The CDR3 is CASSLNRGTEAFF. The CDR3 DNA reads TGTGCCAGCAGCTTAAACAGGGGGACTGAAGCTTTCTTT.

V and J are TRBV27 and TRBJ2-7, with 9 nucleotides matching TRBD1. CDR3 size: 13 residues. Trimming cost V 6 bases and J 6 bases; bases outside gene matches: 6. The germline CDR1 and CDR2 sequences are MNHEY and SMNVEV (reference sequence). The DNA for the CDR3 is TGTGCCAGCAGACAGGGGGCGCAGGGCGAGCAGTACTTC. It is translated as CASRQGAQGEQYF.

This clone was observed once. The chain has TRBV5-1 and TRBJ2-2, with D possibly being TRBD1 (6 bases). The ends were cut back, 4 bases at V and 4 bases at J, with 11 bases in the middle. This CDR3 is built from 14 residues. Germline values: CDR1 SGHRS, CDR2 YFSETQ. CDR3 region: CASSKDSLTGELFF. The DNA for the CDR3 is TGCGCCAGCAGCAAGGACAGTCTCACCGGGGAGCTGTTTTTT.

As for this clone: The same CDR3 also results from other DNA sequences found in this sample. The chain couples TRBV7-2 to TRBJ2-3; D uncertain. CDR3 length: 14 residues. V shed 1 base and J shed 1 base, with 6 bases lying between them. Per the germline V gene, CDR1 is SGHTA and CDR2 is FQGNSA. The CDR3 is CASSLVGRTDTQYF. For the CDR3, the DNA is TGTGCCAGCAGCTTAGTAGGCCGCACAGATACGCAGTATTTT.

J is TRBJ1-2 and V is TRBV14; D might be TRBD1 (5 bases). The length of the CDR3 is 14 residues. Germline lookup yields CDR1 SGHDN and CDR2 FVKESK. Trimming shortened V by 0 bases and J by 3 bases, and 8 bases separated the two germline ends. The CDR3 nucleotides are TGTGCCAGCAGCCAAGACAGGGCGCACTATGGCTACACCTTC. Translation gives CASSQDRAHYGYTF. Looking up the rest from reference TRBV14 and TRBJ1-2 gives the full variable domain: EAGVTQFPSHSVIEKGQTVTLRCDPISGHDNLYWYRRVMGKEIKFLLHFVKESKQDESGMPNNRFLAERTGGTYSTLKVQPAELEDSGVYFCASSQDRAHYGYTFGSGTRLTVV.